Sequencing of this T cell receptor beta chain was carried out in a study of naive and memory T cell subsets. Points from the study as a whole: Possibly reflecting memory cells re-expressing CD45RA, a few larger clonotypes occurred in naive repertoires, especially CD8.

Concerning this clonotype: Its antigen is unidentified.

Germline V gene lookup returns CDR1 MGHDK and CDR2 SYGVNS. The V and J ends lost 3 bases and 6 bases respectively, with 7 bases between them. This CDR3 has 12 amino acids. After CD4 positive bead selection, the CD4-negative fraction gave CD8 T cells. Four subsets defined by CD45RA and CD27 were sorted after CD3, CD4, CD8 and live/dead staining. An equimolar mix of two oligonucleotides served as the beta constant-region primer for TRBC1 and TRBC2. Four rounds of PCR amplified the ligated cDNA using nested alpha and beta constant-region primers plus SP2. From the UMI-ligation and nested PCR reads, TCRdb called clonotypes with MiXCR, one entry per CDR3 protein. The repertoire includes 98,000 or so distinct CDR3 sequences, around 13% of them detected once, and 2.5% to 3.5% sits in the top ten.

The sequenced sample was naive CD8+ T cells from blood. This clonotype was obtained from a human donor in good health. The chain employs TRBV25-1 and TRBJ2-3; perhaps TRBD2 as D (6 bases). DNA for the CDR3: TGTGCCAGCAGTGACGCGGGGGATACGCAGTATTTT. Translating it yields CASSDAGDTQYF.